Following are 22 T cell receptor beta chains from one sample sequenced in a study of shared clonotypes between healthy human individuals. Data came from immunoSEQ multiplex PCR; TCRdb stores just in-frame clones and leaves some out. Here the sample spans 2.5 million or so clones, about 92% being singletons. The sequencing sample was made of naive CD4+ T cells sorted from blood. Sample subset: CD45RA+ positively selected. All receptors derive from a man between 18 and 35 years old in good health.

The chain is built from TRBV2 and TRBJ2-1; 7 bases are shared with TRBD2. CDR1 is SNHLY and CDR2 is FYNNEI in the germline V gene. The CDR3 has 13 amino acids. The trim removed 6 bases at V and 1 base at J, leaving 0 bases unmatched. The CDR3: CASRGLSYNEQFF. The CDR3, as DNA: TGTGCCAGCAGGGGACTATCCTACAATGAGCAGTTCTTC.

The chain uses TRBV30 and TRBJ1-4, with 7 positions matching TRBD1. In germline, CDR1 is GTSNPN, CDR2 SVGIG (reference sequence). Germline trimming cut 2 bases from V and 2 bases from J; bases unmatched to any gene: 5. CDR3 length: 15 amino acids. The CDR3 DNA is TGTGCCTGGAGTTCAGGGGGGAGCACTAATGAAAAACTGTTTTTT. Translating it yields CAWSSGGSTNEKLFF.

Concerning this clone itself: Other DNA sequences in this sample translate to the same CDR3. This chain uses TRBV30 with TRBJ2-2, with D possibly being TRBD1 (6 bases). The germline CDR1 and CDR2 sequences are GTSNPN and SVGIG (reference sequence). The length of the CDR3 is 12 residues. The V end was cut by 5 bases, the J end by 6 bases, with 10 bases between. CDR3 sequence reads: CAWSTGSGELFF. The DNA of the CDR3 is TGTGCCTGGTCAACAGGGTCCGGGGAGCTGTTTTTT.

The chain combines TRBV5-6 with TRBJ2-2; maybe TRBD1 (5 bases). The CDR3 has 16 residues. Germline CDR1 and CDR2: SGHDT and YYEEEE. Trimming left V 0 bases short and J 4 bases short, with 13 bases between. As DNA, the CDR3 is TGTGCCAGCAGCTTGGGTAAAACAGGCTTCACCGGGGAGCTGTTTTTT. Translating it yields CASSLGKTGFTGELFF.

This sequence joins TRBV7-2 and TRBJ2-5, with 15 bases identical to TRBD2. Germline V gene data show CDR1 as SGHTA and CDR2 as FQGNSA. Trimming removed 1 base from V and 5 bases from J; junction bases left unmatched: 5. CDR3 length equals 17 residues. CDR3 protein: CASSLEGLAGGEETQYF. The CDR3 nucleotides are TGTGCCAGCAGCTTAGAAGGACTAGCGGGAGGGGAGGAGACCCAGTACTTC.

CDR3 amino acids: CATSRDRAATGELFF. The CDR3 nucleotides read TGTGCCACCAGCAGAGATCGGGCAGCTACCGGGGAGCTGTTTTTT. This sequence joins TRBV15 and TRBJ2-2, with D unclear. The V end lost 0 bases, the J end lost 5 bases, and 10 bases lay between the germline ends. The CDR3 contains 15 residues. The V gene's germline CDR1 is LNHNV and CDR2 YYDKDF (reference sequence).

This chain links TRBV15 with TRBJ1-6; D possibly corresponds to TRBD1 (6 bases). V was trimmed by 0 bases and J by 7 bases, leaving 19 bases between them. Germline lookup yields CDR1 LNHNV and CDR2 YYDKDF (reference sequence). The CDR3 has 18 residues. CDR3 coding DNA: TGTGCCACCAGCAGAGATAGACCGACCGGGACAATCAATTCACCCCTCCACTTT. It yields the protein CATSRDRPTGTINSPLHF. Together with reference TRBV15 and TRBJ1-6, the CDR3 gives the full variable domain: DAMVIQNPRYQVTQFGKPVTLSCSQTLNHNVMYWYQQKSSQAPKLLFHYYDKDFNNEADTPDNFQSRRPNTSFCFLDIRSPGLGDTAMYLCATSRDRPTGTINSPLHFGNGTRLTVT.

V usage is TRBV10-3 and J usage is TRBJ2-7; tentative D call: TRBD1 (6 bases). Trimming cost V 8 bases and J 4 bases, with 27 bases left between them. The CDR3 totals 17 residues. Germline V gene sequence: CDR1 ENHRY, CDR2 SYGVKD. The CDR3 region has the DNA TGTGCCATCTACCACGGACCCTCCCGGTCAGGGGAATACGAGCAGTACTTC. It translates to CAIYHGPSRSGEYEQYF.

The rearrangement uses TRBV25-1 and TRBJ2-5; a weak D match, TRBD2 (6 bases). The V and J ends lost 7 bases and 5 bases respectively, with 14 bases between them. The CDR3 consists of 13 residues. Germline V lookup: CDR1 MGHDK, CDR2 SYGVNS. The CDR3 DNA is TGTGCCAGCAATTGGGGGACTGGGGAGACCCAGTACTTC. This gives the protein CASNWGTGETQYF.

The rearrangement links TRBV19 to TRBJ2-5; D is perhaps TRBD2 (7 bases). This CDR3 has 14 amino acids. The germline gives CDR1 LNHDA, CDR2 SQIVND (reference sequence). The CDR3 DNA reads TGTGCACATGGAGGGGGGGAGAATCAAGAGACCCAGTACTTC. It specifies CAHGGGENQETQYF.

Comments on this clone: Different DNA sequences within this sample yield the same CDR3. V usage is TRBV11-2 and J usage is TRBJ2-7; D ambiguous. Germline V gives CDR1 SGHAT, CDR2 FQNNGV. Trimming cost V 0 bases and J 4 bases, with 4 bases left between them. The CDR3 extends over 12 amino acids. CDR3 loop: CASSLDAYEQYF. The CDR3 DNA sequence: TGTGCCAGCAGCTTAGATGCGTACGAGCAGTACTTC.

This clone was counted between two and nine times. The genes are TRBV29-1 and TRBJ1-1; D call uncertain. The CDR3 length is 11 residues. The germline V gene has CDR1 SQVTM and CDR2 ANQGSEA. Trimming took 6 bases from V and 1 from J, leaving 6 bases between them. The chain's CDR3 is CSVQENTEAFF. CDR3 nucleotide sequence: TGCAGCGTACAAGAGAACACTGAAGCTTTCTTT.

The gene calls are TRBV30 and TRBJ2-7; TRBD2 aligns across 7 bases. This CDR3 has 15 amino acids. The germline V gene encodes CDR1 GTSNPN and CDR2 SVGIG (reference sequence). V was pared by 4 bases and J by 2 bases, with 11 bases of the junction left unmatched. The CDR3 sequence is CAWTPGGTVAYEQYF. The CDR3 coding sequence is TGTGCCTGGACCCCCGGGGGGACGGTAGCCTACGAGCAGTACTTC.

Here the CDR3 reads CASSPPGFQPQHF. DNA of the CDR3: TGTGCCAGCTCACCACCAGGGTTTCAGCCCCAGCATTTT. V gene TRBV18 combines with J gene TRBJ1-5; unclear D gene. Trimming shortened V by 0 bases and J by 6 bases, and 6 bases separated the two germline ends. The CDR3 is 13 amino acids. Germline V lookup: CDR1 KGHSH, CDR2 LQKENI. Combining the CDR3 with reference TRBV18 and TRBJ1-5 gives the whole variable domain NAGVMQNPRHLVRRRGQEARLRCSPMKGHSHVYWYRQLPEEGLKFMVYLQKENIIDESGMPKERFSAEFPKEGPSILRIQQVVRGDSAAYFCASSPPGFQPQHFGDGTRLSIL.

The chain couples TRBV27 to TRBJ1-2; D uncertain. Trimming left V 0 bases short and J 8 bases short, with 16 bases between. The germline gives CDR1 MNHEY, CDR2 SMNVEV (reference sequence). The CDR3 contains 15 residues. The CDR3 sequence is CASSLSRAPSRGYTF. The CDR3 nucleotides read TGTGCCAGCAGTTTATCCCGAGCCCCCTCGAGGGGCTACACCTTC.

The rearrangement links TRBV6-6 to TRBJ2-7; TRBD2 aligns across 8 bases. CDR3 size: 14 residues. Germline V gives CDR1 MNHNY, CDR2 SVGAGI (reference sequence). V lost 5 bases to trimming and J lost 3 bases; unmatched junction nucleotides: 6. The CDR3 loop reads CASSPGLANYEQYF. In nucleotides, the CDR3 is TGTGCCAGCAGTCCCGGACTAGCTAACTACGAGCAGTACTTC.

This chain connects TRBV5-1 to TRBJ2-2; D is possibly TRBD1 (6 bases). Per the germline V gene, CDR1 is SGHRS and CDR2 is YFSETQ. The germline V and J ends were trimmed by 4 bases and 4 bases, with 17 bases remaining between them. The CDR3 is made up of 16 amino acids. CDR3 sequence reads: CASSLIWTDPTGELFF. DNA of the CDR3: TGCGCCAGCAGCCTGATCTGGACAGATCCCACCGGGGAGCTGTTTTTT.

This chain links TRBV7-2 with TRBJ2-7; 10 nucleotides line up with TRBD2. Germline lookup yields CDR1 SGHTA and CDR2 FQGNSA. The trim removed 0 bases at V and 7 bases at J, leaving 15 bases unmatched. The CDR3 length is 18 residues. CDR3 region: CASSLAPYSGVAGGEQYF. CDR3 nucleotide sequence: TGTGCCAGCAGCTTAGCCCCCTATTCCGGAGTAGCGGGAGGTGAGCAGTACTTC.

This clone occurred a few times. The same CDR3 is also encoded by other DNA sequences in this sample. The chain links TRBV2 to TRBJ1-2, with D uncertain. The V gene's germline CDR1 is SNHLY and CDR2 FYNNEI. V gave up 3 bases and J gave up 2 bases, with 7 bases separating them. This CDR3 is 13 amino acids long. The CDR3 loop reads CASSDEGNYGYTF. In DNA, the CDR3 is TGTGCCAGCAGTGATGAGGGCAACTATGGCTACACCTTC. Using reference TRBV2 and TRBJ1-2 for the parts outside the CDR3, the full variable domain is EPEVTQTPSHQVTQMGQEVILRCVPISNHLYFYWYRQILGQKVEFLVSFYNNEISEKSEIFDDQFSVERPDGSNFTLKIRSTKLEDSAMYFCASSDEGNYGYTFGSGTRLTVV.

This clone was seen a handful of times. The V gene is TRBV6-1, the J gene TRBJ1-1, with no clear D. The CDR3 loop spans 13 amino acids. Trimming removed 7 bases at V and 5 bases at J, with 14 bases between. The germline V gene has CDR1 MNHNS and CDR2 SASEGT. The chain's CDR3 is CASTTAARTEAFF. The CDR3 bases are TGTGCCAGCACAACGGCGGCGAGGACTGAAGCTTTCTTT.

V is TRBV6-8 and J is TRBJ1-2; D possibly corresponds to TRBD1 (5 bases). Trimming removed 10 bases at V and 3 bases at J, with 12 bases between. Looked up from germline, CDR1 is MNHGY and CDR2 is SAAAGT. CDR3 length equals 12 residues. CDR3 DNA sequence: TGTGCCAACCCGGGACGGTACTATGGCTACACCTTC. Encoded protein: CANPGRYYGYTF.

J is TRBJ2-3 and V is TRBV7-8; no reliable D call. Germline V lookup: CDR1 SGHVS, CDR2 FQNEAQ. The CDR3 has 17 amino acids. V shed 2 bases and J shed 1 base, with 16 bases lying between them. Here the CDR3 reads CASSLPPFTFRTDTQYF. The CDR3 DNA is TGTGCCAGCAGCTTACCCCCATTCACGTTTCGCACAGATACGCAGTATTTT.